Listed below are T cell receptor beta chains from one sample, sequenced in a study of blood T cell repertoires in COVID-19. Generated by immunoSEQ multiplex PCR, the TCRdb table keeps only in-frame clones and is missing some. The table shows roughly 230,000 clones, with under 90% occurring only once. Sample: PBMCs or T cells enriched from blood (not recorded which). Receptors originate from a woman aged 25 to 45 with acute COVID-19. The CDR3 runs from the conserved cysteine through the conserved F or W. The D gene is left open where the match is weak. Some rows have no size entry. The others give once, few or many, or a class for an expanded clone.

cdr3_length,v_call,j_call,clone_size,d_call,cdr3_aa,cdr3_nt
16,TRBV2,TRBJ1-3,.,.,CASSVLTVRSGNTIYF,TGTGCCAGCAGCGTCCTGACAGTCCGATCTGGAAACACCATATATTTT
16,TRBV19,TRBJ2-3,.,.,CASSSPAGPSTDTQYF,TGTGCCAGTAGTTCCCCCGCGGGGCCTAGCACAGATACGCAGTATTTT
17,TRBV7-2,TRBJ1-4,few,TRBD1,CASSFYPPGQGNEKLFF,TGTGCCAGCAGCTTCTATCCCCCCGGACAGGGAAATGAAAAACTGTTTTTT
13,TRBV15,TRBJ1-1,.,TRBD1,CATLGTANTEAFF,TGTGCCACGCTCGGGACAGCCAACACTGAAGCTTTCTTT
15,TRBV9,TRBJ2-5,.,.,CASSVDGGDQETQYF,TGTGCCAGCAGCGTAGACGGCGGGGACCAAGAGACCCAGTACTTC
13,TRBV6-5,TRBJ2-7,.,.,CASRTRLSREQYF,TGTGCCAGCAGGACTAGACTGTCGAGGGAGCAGTACTTC
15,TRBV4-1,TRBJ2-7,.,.,CASSQLGGDYYEQYF,TGCGCCAGCAGCCAACTAGGGGGTGACTACTACGAGCAGTACTTC
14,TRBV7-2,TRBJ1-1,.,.,CASSAQGFGTEAFF,TGTGCCAGCAGCGCTCAGGGTTTTGGCACTGAAGCTTTCTTT
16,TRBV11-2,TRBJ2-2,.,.,CASSWYTARNTGELFF,TGTGCCAGCAGCTGGTACACCGCTCGGAACACCGGGGAGCTGTTTTTT
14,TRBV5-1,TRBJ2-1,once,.,CASSLWDRENEQFF,TGCGCCAGCAGCCTGTGGGATCGGGAGAATGAGCAGTTCTTC
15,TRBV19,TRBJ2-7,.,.,CASSIPTGGDSEQYF,TGTGCCAGTAGTATCCCCACTGGAGGGGACTCCGAGCAGTACTTC
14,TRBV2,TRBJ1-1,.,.,CASSVNQGFTEAFF,TGTGCCAGCAGTGTTAACCAGGGGTTTACTGAAGCTTTCTTT
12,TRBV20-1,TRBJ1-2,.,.,CSANDSGYGYTF,TGCAGTGCTAATGATTCCGGCTATGGCTACACCTTC
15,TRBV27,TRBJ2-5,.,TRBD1,CASSLRRQGPETQYF,TGTGCCAGCAGTCTGAGGAGACAGGGTCCAGAGACCCAGTACTTC
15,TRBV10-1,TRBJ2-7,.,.,CASSESPRGLDEQYF,TGCGCCAGCAGTGAGTCGCCTCGGGGACTGGATGAGCAGTACTTC
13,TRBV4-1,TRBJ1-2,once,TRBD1,CASSRNDRAGYTF,TGCGCCAGCAGCCGAAACGACAGGGCCGGCTACACCTTC
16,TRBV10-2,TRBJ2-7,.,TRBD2,CASSSPSGGRGHEQYF,TGCGCCAGCAGTTCCCCTAGCGGGGGGCGCGGGCACGAGCAGTACTTC
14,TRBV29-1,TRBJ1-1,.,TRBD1,CSVEGDREDTEAFF,TGCAGCGTTGAAGGGGACAGGGAGGACACTGAAGCTTTCTTT
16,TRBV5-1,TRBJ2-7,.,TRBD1,CASSQTLQGASYEQYF,TGCGCCAGCAGTCAGACGTTACAGGGGGCCTCCTACGAGCAGTACTTC
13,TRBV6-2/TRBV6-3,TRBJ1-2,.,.,CASSSGSKDGYTF,TGTGCCAGCAGTTCGGGGTCTAAGGATGGCTACACCTTC
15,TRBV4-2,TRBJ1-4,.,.,CASSQEAGSGEKLFF,TGTGCCAGCAGCCAAGAGGCAGGAAGTGGCGAAAAACTGTTTTTT
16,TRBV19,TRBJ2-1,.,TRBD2,CASSVLASGYYNEQFF,TGTGCCAGTAGCGTGCTGGCTAGCGGATACTACAATGAGCAGTTCTTC
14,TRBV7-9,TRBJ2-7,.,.,CASSSRQVVYEQYF,TGTGCCAGCAGCTCCAGACAGGTTGTCTACGAGCAGTACTTC
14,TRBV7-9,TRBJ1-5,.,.,CASSPGGGGQPQHF,TGTGCCAGCAGCCCCGGGGGGGGAGGTCAGCCCCAGCATTTT
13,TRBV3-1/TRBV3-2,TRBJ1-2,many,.,CASTPRGGDGYTF,TGTGCCAGCACCCCCCGGGGGGGCGATGGCTACACCTTC
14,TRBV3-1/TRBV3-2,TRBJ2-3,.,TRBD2,CASSQGTSGRAQYF,TGTGCCAGCAGCCAAGGGACTAGTGGTCGGGCGCAGTATTTT
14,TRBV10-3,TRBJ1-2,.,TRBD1,CAISENRGDYGYTF,TGTGCCATCAGTGAGAACAGGGGGGACTATGGCTACACCTTC
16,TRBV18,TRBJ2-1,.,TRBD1,CASSPPGGQGSGEQFF,TGTGCCAGCTCACCGCCTGGGGGACAGGGGAGTGGGGAGCAGTTCTTC
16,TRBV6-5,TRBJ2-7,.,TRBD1,CASSYSYRTGASEQYF,TGTGCCAGCAGTTACTCGTACAGGACAGGGGCTTCCGAGCAGTACTTC
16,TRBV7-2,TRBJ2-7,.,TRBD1,CASSLGGGATSYEQYF,TGTGCCAGCAGCTTAGGAGGGGGCGCAACCTCCTACGAGCAGTACTTC
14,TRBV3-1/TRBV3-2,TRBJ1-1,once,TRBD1,CASSLDRLNTEAFF,TGTGCCAGCAGCCTGGACAGGCTGAACACTGAAGCTTTCTTT
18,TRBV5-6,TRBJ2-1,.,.,CASSLSISPGLTYNEQFF,TGTGCCAGCAGCTTGTCGATCTCCCCAGGACTCACGTACAATGAGCAGTTCTTC
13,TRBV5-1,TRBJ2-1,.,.,CASSLAEDKRQFF,TGCGCCAGCAGCTTGGCCGAGGACAAAAGGCAGTTCTTC
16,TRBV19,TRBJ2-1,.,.,CASSIDTRVVRNEQFF,TGTGCCAGTAGTATAGATACCAGGGTGGTACGGAATGAGCAGTTCTTC
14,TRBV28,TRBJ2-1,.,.,CASLTQGGYNEQFF,TGTGCCAGCCTCACTCAGGGAGGCTACAATGAGCAGTTCTTC
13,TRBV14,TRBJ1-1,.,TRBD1,CASSYDRATEAFF,TGTGCCAGCAGCTATGACAGGGCCACTGAAGCTTTCTTT
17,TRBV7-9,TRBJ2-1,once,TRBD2,CASSSRLAGGPRNEQFF,TGTGCCAGCAGTTCCCGACTAGCGGGGGGGCCGCGAAATGAGCAGTTCTTC